The next 9 T cell receptor beta chains were all read from a single sample in a study of blood T cell repertoires in COVID-19 (TCRdb year 2020). Library preparation was by the immunoSEQ multiplex PCR assay. TCRdb mirrors the immuneACCESS table, restricted to in-frame sequences. Some clones are absent from its copies; in checked studies, under half trace to an unresolved V gene, and the reason for the others is unknown. Counted in this sample were about 280,000 clones; 89% of them appeared once. The top ten constitute approximately 0.94% of the sample. The sequencing sample was made of peripheral blood. These receptors were obtained from a woman in her forties who had recovered from COVID-19.

This clone was seen once. The genes are TRBV6-5 and TRBJ1-1; 8 bases fit TRBD1. Germline V lookup: CDR1 MNHEY, CDR2 SVGAGI. The CDR3 is made up of 12 amino acids. V shed 4 bases, J shed 10 bases, and the junction held 5 bases outside the gene matches. CDR3 coding DNA: TGTGCCAGCAGTTCCCCGACAGGGGCAGCTTTCTTT. Encoded protein: CASSSPTGAAFF.

The rearrangement joins TRBV9 to TRBJ1-2, with 10 positions matching TRBD1. The CDR3 covers 14 residues. The V gene end was trimmed by 3 bases and the J gene end by 6 bases; junction bases not matched to a gene: 5. CDR1 is SGDLS, CDR2 YYNGEE, per germline. CDR3 coding DNA: TGTGCCAGCAGCGCAGGACAGGGGGATGATGGCTACACCTTC. It translates to CASSAGQGDDGYTF.

The chain carries TRBV6-6 and TRBJ1-5; D is perhaps TRBD1 (6 bases). Germline CDR1 reads MNHNY; CDR2 reads SVGAGI (reference sequence). Trimming took off 0 bases at V and 4 bases at J, with 13 bases between the two ends. This CDR3 is 16 amino acids long. The CDR3 DNA follows: TGTGCCAGCAGTTACTCTTACCGGGGGGCAAATCAGCCCCAGCATTTT. It translates to CASSYSYRGANQPQHF.

This clone was seen a single time. J is TRBJ2-1 and V is TRBV19; TRBD2 matches at 10 bases. V dropped 1 base and J dropped 9; count of bases not matched to a gene: 6. CDR1 is LNHDA and CDR2 is SQIVND in the germline V gene (reference sequence). This CDR3 contains 15 residues. The CDR3 DNA reads TGTGCCAGTAGTATAGGGGCAGCGGGAGGGGGTGAGCAGTTCTTC. Translation: CASSIGAAGGGEQFF. Drawing the rest from reference TRBV19 and TRBJ2-1, the complete variable domain is DGGITQSPKYLFRKEGQNVTLSCEQNLNHDAMYWYRQDPGQGLRLIYYSQIVNDFQKGDIAEGYSVSREKKESFPLTVTSAQKNPTAFYLCASSIGAAGGGEQFFGPGTRLTVL.

This rearrangement joins TRBV5-1 to TRBJ2-1, with 7 bases lining up with TRBD2. The CDR3 runs 17 residues. The V segment lost 4 bases and the J segment 0 bases; nucleotides outside the gene matches: 10. CDR1 is SGHRS and CDR2 is YFSETQ in the germline V gene. The CDR3, as DNA: TGCGCCAGCAGCCACTACGCGCGGGGGAGCTCCTACAATGAGCAGTTCTTC. Amino acid sequence: CASSHYARGSSYNEQFF. Full variable domain (rest looked up from reference TRBV5-1 and TRBJ2-1): KAGVTQTPRYLIKTRGQQVTLSCSPISGHRSVSWYQQTPGQGLQFLFEYFSETQRNKGNFPGRFSGRQFSNSRSEMNVSTLELGDSALYLCASSHYARGSSYNEQFFGPGTRLTVL.

The rearrangement joins TRBV14 to TRBJ1-5, with D tentatively TRBD1 (5 bases). This CDR3 has 16 residues. Germline CDR1 SGHDN, CDR2 FVKESK. V gave up 6 bases and J gave up 3 bases, with 18 bases separating them. The CDR3 DNA is TGTGCCAGCAGTCCAGACCTATGGGGGGACAATCAGCCCCAGCATTTT. Translated: CASSPDLWGDNQPQHF.

This chain uses TRBV19 with TRBJ2-1; 11 bases fit TRBD2. Germline CDR1 LNHDA, CDR2 SQIVND (reference sequence). The CDR3 length is 13 residues. V shed 9 bases, J shed 5 bases, and the junction held 3 bases outside the gene matches. The CDR3 region has the DNA TGTGCCAGCAGACTAGCGGGAAACAATGAGCAGTTCTTC. Translated, it gives CASRLAGNNEQFF.

The chain has TRBV11-2 and TRBJ2-5, with 15 nucleotides matching TRBD2. The germline gives CDR1 SGHAT, CDR2 FQNNGV. The CDR3 sequence is 15 residues long. The junction had 2 bases not matched to a gene; V was cut back by 4 bases and J by 5 bases. CDR3 in amino acids: CASSSGTSGGETQYF. The CDR3 region has the DNA TGTGCCAGCAGCTCAGGGACTAGCGGGGGGGAGACCCAGTACTTC. Full variable domain (missing parts from reference TRBV11-2 and TRBJ2-5): EAGVAQSPRYKIIEKRQSVAFWCNPISGHATLYWYQQILGQGPKLLIQFQNNGVVDDSQLPKDRFSAERLKGVDSTLKIQPAKLEDSAVYLCASSSGTSGGETQYFGPGTRLLVL.

This chain joins TRBV30 and TRBJ1-2; possibly TRBD1 for D (6 bases). The V gene lost 3 bases and the J gene lost 3 bases, with 11 bases spanning the gap. CDR1 and CDR2 from the germline V gene are GTSNPN and SVGIG (reference sequence). The CDR3 has 13 amino acids. The CDR3 protein is CAWSSGQHYGYTF. CDR3 nucleotides: TGTGCCTGGAGCTCGGGACAACACTATGGCTACACCTTC.